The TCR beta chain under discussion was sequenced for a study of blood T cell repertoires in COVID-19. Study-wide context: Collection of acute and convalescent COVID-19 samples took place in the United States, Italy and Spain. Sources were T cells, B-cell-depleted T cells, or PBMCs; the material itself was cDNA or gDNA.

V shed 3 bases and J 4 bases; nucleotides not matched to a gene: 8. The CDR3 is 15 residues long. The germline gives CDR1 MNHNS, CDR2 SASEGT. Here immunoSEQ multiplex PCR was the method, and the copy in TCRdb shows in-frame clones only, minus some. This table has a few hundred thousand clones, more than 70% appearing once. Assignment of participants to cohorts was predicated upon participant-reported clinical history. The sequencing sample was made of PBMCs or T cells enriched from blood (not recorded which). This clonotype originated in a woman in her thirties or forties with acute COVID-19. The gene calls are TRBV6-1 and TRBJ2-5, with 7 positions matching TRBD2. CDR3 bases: TGTGCCAGCAGTGATATTGGGGCTAGCGGAGAGACCCAGTACTTC. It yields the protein CASSDIGASGETQYF.